The 10 T cell receptor beta chains below were found in one sample sequenced in a study of T cells in localized non-small cell lung cancer. Method: immunoSEQ multiplex PCR; TCRdb's copy keeps in-frame clones and lacks some. The table lists fewer than 10,000 clones, 44% of them singletons. The input for sequencing was lymph node tissue, taken before any cancer treatment. These receptor sequences come from a woman aged 35 to 75 with stage I lung adenocarcinoma.

This clone was seen a few times. The chain has TRBV11-3 and TRBJ2-1; possible D gene TRBD2, 6 bases. Germline CDR1 SGHNT, CDR2 YENEEA. The CDR3 runs to 17 residues. V was shortened by 5 bases and J by 5 bases, with 22 bases between the two germline ends. The CDR3 DNA sequence: TGTGCCAGCAGCGCCCGGAGGGCGTCGGGCATCAACAATGAGCAGTTCTTC. As protein: CASSARRASGINNEQFF.

This clone was counted between two and nine times. This sequence joins TRBV29-1 and TRBJ2-3; D is unresolved. V was cut by 4 bases and J by 0 bases, with 11 bases left in between. This CDR3 contains 14 residues. The V gene's germline CDR1 is SQVTM and CDR2 ANQGSEA. CDR3: CSVATVVSTDTQYF. The DNA for the CDR3 is TGCAGCGTTGCAACAGTGGTTAGCACAGATACGCAGTATTTT.

This clone showed up just a few times. The chain has TRBV6-8 and TRBJ2-7, with 10 bases aligning to TRBD1. Trimming cost V 6 bases and J 6 bases; bases outside gene matches: 8. The CDR3 has 14 amino acids. Germline lookup yields CDR1 MNHGY and CDR2 SAAAGT. The CDR3 region is CASSSGTGVVEQYF. The CDR3 region has the DNA TGTGCCAGCAGCTCAGGGACAGGGGTTGTCGAGCAGTACTTC.

The chain links TRBV15 to TRBJ1-1; D call uncertain. This CDR3 spans 14 amino acids. CDR1 and CDR2 from the germline V gene are LNHNV and YYDKDF (reference sequence). Trimming shortened V by 6 bases and J by 6 bases, and 17 bases separated the two germline ends. This chain's CDR3 is CATSYARGGAEAFF. CDR3 coding DNA: TGTGCCACCAGTTACGCCCGGGGAGGTGCTGAAGCTTTCTTT.

The rearrangement joins TRBV23-1 to TRBJ2-2; possibly TRBD1 or TRBD2 for D (6 bases each). TRBV23-1 is an open reading frame, and its role is uncertain. V was cut by 6 bases and J by 4 bases, with 15 bases left in between. The CDR3 has 15 amino acids. DNA of the CDR3: TGCGCCAGCAGCTTGTCCGGGGGCCTCACCGGGGAGCTGTTTTTT. This codes for CASSLSGGLTGELFF.

V and J are TRBV1 and TRBJ2-1; TRBD2 was called by the table and not checked on the DNA. TRBV1 is a known pseudogene. The CDR3 totals 16 residues. CDR3 amino acids: CASSQDPVAGWNEQFF. For the CDR3, the DNA is TGCGCCAGCAGCCAAGATCCCGTGGCGGGGTGGAATGAGCAGTTCTTC.

This chain uses TRBV25-1 with TRBJ1-3; D uncertain. CDR1 MGHDK and CDR2 SYGVNS come from the germline V gene. The CDR3 runs 15 residues. V lost 3 bases and J lost 4, with 13 bases in between. The CDR3 is CASSEQILGGNTIYF. CDR3 nucleotides: TGTGCCAGCAGTGAGCAGATCCTAGGGGGAAACACCATATATTTT.

The V call is TRBV5-1, the J call TRBJ1-2, with no clear D. The CDR3 contains 15 residues. V gave up 4 bases and J gave up 0 bases, with 13 bases separating them. The germline V gene encodes CDR1 SGHRS and CDR2 YFSETQ. The CDR3 is CASSPMMAANYGYTF. DNA of the CDR3: TGCGCCAGCAGCCCAATGATGGCAGCTAACTATGGCTACACCTTC. Drawing the rest from reference TRBV5-1 and TRBJ1-2, the complete variable domain is KAGVTQTPRYLIKTRGQQVTLSCSPISGHRSVSWYQQTPGQGLQFLFEYFSETQRNKGNFPGRFSGRQFSNSRSEMNVSTLELGDSALYLCASSPMMAANYGYTFGSGTRLTVV.

In its sample, this clone was seen a few times. The CDR3 protein is CASSQGKGRGSETQYF. The CDR3 DNA sequence: TGTGCCAGCAGTCAGGGAAAGGGGCGGGGGAGCGAGACCCAGTACTTC. The chain uses TRBV6-8 and TRBJ2-5, with TRBD2 matching over 7 bases. Germline CDR1 and CDR2: MNHGY and SAAAGT. The CDR3 contains 16 residues. Trimming took 5 bases from V and 5 from J; bases not matched to a gene: 14.

V usage is TRBV9 and J usage is TRBJ1-1, with unresolved D. CDR1 and CDR2 (germline): SGDLS, YYNGEE. The CDR3 has 12 amino acids. Between the trimmed V and J ends, which lost 4 bases and 11 bases, there was a span of 15 bases. CDR3 amino acids: CASSQTSGRAFF. In DNA form, the CDR3 reads TGTGCCAGCAGCCAGACCTCGGGGAGGGCTTTCTTT.